The 29 T cell receptor beta chains below were found in one sample sequenced in a study of blood T cell repertoires in COVID-19. Profiling relied on immunoSEQ multiplex PCR, and the TCRdb table lists in-frame clones only, not all of them. The table includes around 70,000 clones, 65% to 80% detected once. Sequencing was carried out using peripheral blood. These receptors came from a man aged 55 to 70 with active or convalescent COVID-19.

The rearrangement links TRBV7-3 to TRBJ2-3; TRBD2 aligns across 7 bases. Germline-derived CDR1 and CDR2 are SGHTA and FQGTGA. The CDR3 has 12 amino acids. V lost 8 bases, J lost 6 bases, and 5 bases stayed unmatched. The CDR3 region is CASGAGGDTQYF. CDR3 bases: TGTGCCAGCGGAGCCGGGGGGGATACGCAGTATTTT.

V is TRBV6-1 and J is TRBJ2-7; no definite D call. From germline, CDR1 is MNHNS and CDR2 SASEGT. The CDR3 extends over 14 amino acids. Trimming left V 1 base short and J 1 base short, with 8 bases between. The CDR3, as DNA: TGTGCCAGCAGTGAAGGGCTGACTTCCTACGAGCAGTACTTC. The encoded protein is CASSEGLTSYEQYF.

This clone was seen a few times. V and J are TRBV7-8 and TRBJ2-5; tentative D call: TRBD1 (5 bases). The CDR3 runs to 16 residues. Germline V gene sequence: CDR1 SGHVS, CDR2 FQNEAQ. V was pared by 5 bases and J by 1 base, with 17 bases between. CDR3 loop: CASSPKGRAPQETQYF. The CDR3 DNA is TGTGCCAGCAGCCCTAAGGGCAGGGCACCCCAAGAGACCCAGTACTTC.

This clone appeared a single time. J is TRBJ1-2 and V is TRBV7-9; 10 nucleotides line up with TRBD1. V shed 6 bases and J 5 bases; nucleotides not matched to a gene: 9. Per the germline V gene, CDR1 is SEHNR and CDR2 is FQNEAQ (reference sequence). The CDR3 has 15 amino acids. The CDR3, as DNA: TGTGCCAGCAGTTTATCCGGGACAGGGGAATATGGCTACACCTTC. This encodes CASSLSGTGEYGYTF.

This clone was detected once. The CDR3 bases are TGTGCCAGCAGCTTAGCGGGGGGGGAACAAGAGACCCAGTACTTC. Translating gives CASSLAGGEQETQYF. The genes are TRBV7-2 and TRBJ2-5; TRBD2 matches 7 bases. This CDR3 is 15 amino acids long. Germline CDR1 and CDR2: SGHTA and FQGNSA. The V and J ends lost 0 bases and 2 bases, in that order; junction bases with no gene match: 3.

This clone was seen a few times. This chain links TRBV30 with TRBJ1-1, with 7 bases matching TRBD1. V dropped 3 bases and J dropped 1; count of bases not matched to a gene: 2. This CDR3 is built from 13 residues. The germline V gene has CDR1 GTSNPN and CDR2 SVGIG (reference sequence). CDR3 protein: CAWRTGWNTEAFF. CDR3 bases: TGTGCCTGGAGGACAGGGTGGAACACTGAAGCTTTCTTT.

This chain links TRBV9 with TRBJ2-2, with TRBD1 as a possible D gene (6 bases). Trimming stripped 0 bases from V and 2 bases from J, with 11 bases between. CDR1 SGDLS and CDR2 YYNGEE come from the germline V gene. CDR3 length equals 16 residues. In DNA form, the CDR3 reads TGTGCCAGCAGCGTAGGCCAGGGGTTTAACACCGGGGAGCTGTTTTTT. The encoded protein is CASSVGQGFNTGELFF. Together with reference TRBV9 and TRBJ2-2, the CDR3 gives the full variable domain: DSGVTQTPKHLITATGQRVTLRCSPRSGDLSVYWYQQSLDQGLQFLIQYYNGEERAKGNILERFSAQQFPDLHSELNLSSLELGDSALYFCASSVGQGFNTGELFFGEGSRLTVL.

The chain carries TRBV3-1 (or the pseudogene TRBV3-2) and TRBJ1-1; D possibly corresponds to TRBD1 (6 bases). The CDR3 is 14 amino acids. Trimming left V 1 base short and J 5 bases short, with 11 bases between. In germline, CDR1 is LGHDT, CDR2 YNNKEL (reference sequence). CDR3 loop: CASSQVGAETEAFF. DNA for the CDR3: TGTGCCAGCAGCCAAGTGGGGGCTGAGACTGAAGCTTTCTTT.

The chain combines TRBV28 with TRBJ1-5; maybe TRBD1 (6 bases). V was cut by 4 bases and J by 7 bases, with 8 bases left in between. This CDR3 is built from 12 residues. Germline lookup yields CDR1 MDHEN and CDR2 SYDVKM. The CDR3 here is CASSSRGQPQHF. The CDR3 DNA sequence: TGTGCCAGCAGTTCGAGGGGGCAGCCCCAGCATTTT.

This CDR3 is CASSLLDYGQGGVNPYKNIQYF. DNA of the CDR3: TGTGCCAGCAGTTTACTAGATTACGGCCAGGGTGGAGTGAATCCCTACAAAAACATTCAGTACTTC. V is TRBV28 and J is TRBJ2-4, with D perhaps matching TRBD1 (5 bases). Trimming left V 2 bases short and J 3 bases short, with 32 bases between. Germline CDR1 MDHEN, CDR2 SYDVKM. The CDR3 contains 22 residues.

The chain is built from TRBV5-4 and TRBJ2-7; 9 bases match TRBD1. Looked up from germline, CDR1 is SGHNT and CDR2 is YYREEE (reference sequence). V lost 4 bases and J lost 4; bases outside the gene matches: 15. The CDR3 runs to 17 residues. The CDR3 protein is CASSRIQGAASGYEQYF. The CDR3 coding sequence is TGTGCCAGCAGCCGTATACAGGGGGCAGCATCGGGTTACGAGCAGTACTTC. Full variable domain (remainder filled in from reference TRBV5-4 and TRBJ2-7): ETGVTQSPTHLIKTRGQQVTLRCSSQSGHNTVSWYQQALGQGPQFIFQYYREEENGRGNFPPRFSGLQFPNYSSELNVNALELDDSALYLCASSRIQGAASGYEQYFGPGTRLTVT.

This clone was seen a few times. The chain has TRBV10-2 and TRBJ1-1; D not resolved. V shed 8 bases and J shed 4 bases, with 11 bases lying between them. CDR1 is WSHSY, CDR2 SAAADI, per germline. The length of the CDR3 is 12 residues. CDR3 in DNA: TGCGCCAGCGTATCGGGTCCCACTGAAGCTTTCTTT. The encoded protein is CASVSGPTEAFF.

The chain uses TRBV28 and TRBJ2-7; 7 nucleotides agree with TRBD1. This CDR3 is 14 amino acids long. Germline CDR1 MDHEN, CDR2 SYDVKM. V dropped 1 base and J dropped 5; count of bases not matched to a gene: 5. The CDR3 region is CASSLFRQGDEQYF. The CDR3 DNA is TGTGCCAGCAGTTTATTTCGACAGGGTGACGAGCAGTACTTC.

This rearrangement joins TRBV6-1 to TRBJ1-4; tentatively, D is TRBD1 (5 bases). Germline CDR1 and CDR2: MNHNS and SASEGT. The CDR3 extends over 14 amino acids. Trimming removed 3 bases from V and 5 bases from J, with 10 bases in between. The CDR3 coding sequence is TGTGCCAGCAGTGATCAGGGTCGGAATGAAAAACTGTTTTTT. Its protein is CASSDQGRNEKLFF.

This clone came up a few times. The chain combines TRBV10-1 with TRBJ2-7, with D possibly TRBD1 on 7 matching bases. Trimming stripped 4 bases from V and 3 bases from J, with 19 bases between. The germline gives CDR1 WNHNN, CDR2 SYGVQD (reference sequence). The length of the CDR3 is 16 residues. The CDR3 region is CASSGQGTRGVYEQYF. CDR3 sequence (DNA): TGCGCCAGCAGTGGCCAGGGCACCAGGGGGGTCTACGAGCAGTACTTC.

V usage is TRBV7-2 and J usage is TRBJ2-1; D may be TRBD2 (6 bases). V was pared by 0 bases and J by 6 bases, with 9 bases between. This CDR3 spans 14 amino acids. Germline CDR1 is SGHTA and CDR2 is FQGNSA. CDR3 bases: TGTGCCAGCAGCTTAGCTTGGACTACCAATGAGCAGTTCTTC. Its protein is CASSLAWTTNEQFF.

V is TRBV30 and J is TRBJ2-1; D perhaps matches TRBD2 (6 bases). This CDR3 region has 16 residues. The germline gives CDR1 GTSNPN, CDR2 SVGIG (reference sequence). Trimming removed 2 bases from V and 5 bases from J, with 19 bases in between. CDR3 region: CAWSTRGTALHNEQFF. The CDR3 bases are TGTGCCTGGAGTACACGAGGGACTGCCCTCCACAATGAGCAGTTCTTC.

This chain joins TRBV5-6 and TRBJ2-1, with 8 bases fitting TRBD1. Germline V gene sequence: CDR1 SGHDT, CDR2 YYEEEE. The length of the CDR3 is 16 residues. The ends lost 2 bases at V and 5 bases at J; junction bases unmatched: 9. The CDR3 protein is CASSFLDRGSNNEQFF. The CDR3 DNA reads as TGTGCCAGCAGCTTTTTAGACAGGGGTAGTAACAATGAGCAGTTCTTC. Complete variable domain (other parts from reference TRBV5-6 and TRBJ2-1): DAGVTQSPTHLIKTRGQQVTLRCSPKSGHDTVSWYQQALGQGPQFIFQYYEEEERQRGNFPDRFSGHQFPNYSSELNVNALLLGDSALYLCASSFLDRGSNNEQFFGPGTRLTVL.

This clone was counted only a few times. The rearrangement links TRBV6-6 to TRBJ2-2; 9 bases fit TRBD1. CDR3 length equals 14 residues. Germline V CDR1 and CDR2: MNHNY, SVGAGI (reference sequence). Trimming removed 6 bases from V and 5 bases from J; junction bases left unmatched: 4. CDR3 protein: CASSTGGRTGELFF. CDR3 DNA: TGTGCCAGCAGCACAGGGGGCCGTACCGGGGAGCTGTTTTTT.

The rearrangement links TRBV5-1 to TRBJ2-3, with 8 nucleotides matching TRBD2. Per the germline V gene, CDR1 is SGHRS and CDR2 is YFSETQ. The V and J ends lost 4 bases and 2 bases, in that order; junction bases with no gene match: 9. The CDR3 is made up of 16 amino acids. The CDR3 DNA reads TGCGCCAGCAGCGCCGGGAGGGGGACCACCACAGATACGCAGTATTTT. Translating it yields CASSAGRGTTTDTQYF.

The chain joins TRBV30 to TRBJ1-2; TRBD1 might be the D (6 bases). The germline CDR1 and CDR2 sequences are GTSNPN and SVGIG (reference sequence). V lost 7 bases and J 2 bases, leaving 8 bases between the germline ends. This CDR3 spans 11 amino acids. Here the CDR3 reads CASTGNYGYTF. The CDR3 DNA follows: TGTGCCTCGACAGGAAACTATGGCTACACCTTC.

The rearrangement joins TRBV18 to TRBJ1-5; TRBD1 matches 8 bases. Per the germline V gene, CDR1 is KGHSH and CDR2 is LQKENI. Trimming cost V 1 base and J 5 bases; bases outside gene matches: 4. This CDR3 has 15 amino acids. The CDR3 DNA reads as TGTGCCAGCTCACCACGGACAGGGTCCTATCAGCCCCAGCATTTT. This translates into CASSPRTGSYQPQHF. Combining the CDR3 with reference TRBV18 and TRBJ1-5 gives the whole variable domain NAGVMQNPRHLVRRRGQEARLRCSPMKGHSHVYWYRQLPEEGLKFMVYLQKENIIDESGMPKERFSAEFPKEGPSILRIQQVVRGDSAAYFCASSPRTGSYQPQHFGDGTRLSIL.

The rearrangement joins TRBV5-5 to TRBJ2-5; D unclear. This CDR3 has 16 residues. Germline V gene lookup returns CDR1 SGHKS and CDR2 YYEKEE (reference sequence). Trimming took 0 bases from V and 2 from J, leaving 14 bases between them. The CDR3 nucleotides are TGTGCCAGCAGCTTGGTGCCCCGACAAATTCAAGAGACCCAGTACTTC. Its translation: CASSLVPRQIQETQYF.

This sequence joins TRBV27 and TRBJ2-3, with 12 positions matching TRBD1. This CDR3 region has 18 residues. Germline assignment: CDR1 MNHEY and CDR2 SMNVEV (reference sequence). V lost 5 bases, J lost 3 bases, and 12 bases stayed unmatched. The CDR3 nucleotides are TGTGCCAGCAGTAAGAACCGGGGACAGGGGGCTAGGACAGATACGCAGTATTTT. It translates to CASSKNRGQGARTDTQYF.

The chain employs TRBV4-2 and TRBJ2-1, with 10 bases aligning to TRBD1. The CDR3 sequence is 15 residues long. V lost 4 bases and J lost 1; bases outside the gene matches: 1. The V gene's germline CDR1 is LGHNA and CDR2 YNFKEQ. The CDR3 spells CASSPGQGSYNEQFF. DNA for the CDR3: TGTGCCAGCAGCCCGGGACAGGGGTCCTACAATGAGCAGTTCTTC.

The rearrangement uses TRBV2 and TRBJ2-2; D might be TRBD1 (6 bases). With 3 bases removed from V and 5 bases from J, the gap between germline ends came to 13 bases. The CDR3 runs 15 residues. Germline-derived CDR1 and CDR2 are SNHLY and FYNNEI. The CDR3 spells CASSEQQGSTGELFF. CDR3 DNA: TGTGCCAGCAGTGAGCAACAGGGATCTACCGGGGAGCTGTTTTTT. The full variable domain, in which reference TRBV2 and TRBJ2-2 provide the parts outside the CDR3, is EPEVTQTPSHQVTQMGQEVILRCVPISNHLYFYWYRQILGQKVEFLVSFYNNEISEKSEIFDDQFSVERPDGSNFTLKIRSTKLEDSAMYFCASSEQQGSTGELFFGEGSRLTVL.

This clone was found a few times. CDR3 residues: CASSEAGVDTEAFF. In nucleotides, the CDR3 is TGTGCCAGCAGTGAGGCAGGGGTGGACACTGAAGCTTTCTTT. This chain joins TRBV2 and TRBJ1-1; D is possibly TRBD1 (6 bases). The CDR3 runs to 14 residues. The germline V gene encodes CDR1 SNHLY and CDR2 FYNNEI. Deletions cut 3 bases from V and 3 bases from J, with 11 bases between.

The chain is built from TRBV7-9 and TRBJ1-6; D is undetermined. The V end was cut by 5 bases, the J end by 10 bases, with 9 bases between. The CDR3 spans 12 residues. The germline V gene encodes CDR1 SEHNR and CDR2 FQNEAQ (reference sequence). CDR3 region: CASSIMGSPLHF. CDR3 DNA sequence: TGTGCCAGCAGCATTATGGGCTCACCCCTCCACTTT.

This chain links TRBV5-6 with TRBJ1-1; D gene unclear. CDR1 SGHDT and CDR2 YYEEEE come from the germline V gene. The V end was cut by 2 bases, the J end by 1 base, with 6 bases between. The CDR3 is 13 residues long. CDR3 nucleotides: TGTGCCAGCAGCTTAACCAGGAACACTGAAGCTTTCTTT. Its translation is CASSLTRNTEAFF.